This T cell receptor beta chain was obtained from a study of control samples from healthy donors and cancer patients. The repertoire was sequenced with immunoSEQ multiplex PCR; TCRdb's copy has only in-frame clones and lacks some. Of just under 80,000 clones listed, about 90% are singletons. Germline values: CDR1 MNHEY, CDR2 SVGAGI. CDR3 length: 15 amino acids. The V and J ends lost 6 bases and 1 base, in that order; junction bases with no gene match: 6. The chain combines TRBV6-5 with TRBJ2-5, with 9 nucleotides matching TRBD1. Sample: PBMCs. This TCR was sampled from a woman aged 60-75 years with head and neck cancer. The CDR3 DNA reads TGTGCCAGCAGGACCGGACAGGGGAGCCAAGAGACCCAGTACTTC. This sequence encodes CASRTGQGSQETQYF.